This T cell receptor beta chain was sequenced for a study of HIV-infected patients and healthy controls. Whole-study findings and limits: CMV-associated CDR3s mostly grew nonsignificantly during therapy, while HIV-associated CDR3s declined significantly. Healthy controls carried many MAIT alpha-chain CDR3s, while HIV+ repertoires had few.

Judged by abundance, this clonotype is medium-sized. The antigen remains undetermined. The repertoire came from unfractionated whole blood and reflected all unsorted peripheral T cells. Peripheral blood, 2 to 2.5 ml, was drawn for RNA extraction. V lost 5 bases to trimming and J lost 3 bases, with 11 bases between them. The CDR3 extends over 13 amino acids. The germline V gene has CDR1 SGHAT and CDR2 FQNNGV. cDNA was made from around 0.5 ug RNA using alpha and beta constant primers. Separate chain-specific third strand synthesis with multiplexing indices produced the alpha and beta libraries. All rearrangements within a chain used one primer pair; cDNA molecules carried barcodes. TCRdb redid the calling of the 5' RACE reads with MiXCR, one entry per CDR3 protein. The sample contains about 10,000 distinct CDR3 sequences, around 7.5% of which appear only once.

The TCR originated in an adult in good health. Sequencing was carried out using blood. The chain employs TRBV11-2 and TRBJ2-7; possible D gene TRBD1, 6 bases. CDR3 coding DNA: TGTGCCAGCAGCCCTGACAGGTACTACGAGCAGTACTTC. As protein: CASSPDRYYEQYF.